Included here is one T cell receptor beta chain sequence, with context. The V end lost 4 bases, the J end lost 6 bases, and 13 bases lay between the germline ends. This CDR3 spans 13 amino acids. Germline V gene lookup returns CDR1 SEHNR and CDR2 FQNEAQ (reference sequence). Seattle patients were enrolled while actively infected and followed longitudinally. This sample was included in a study of blood T cell repertoires in COVID-19. Study-wide background: Collection of acute and convalescent COVID-19 samples took place in the United States, Italy and Spain. The cDNA or gDNA used as material had been derived from T cells, B-cell-depleted T cells, or PBMCs.

Assay: immunoSEQ multiplex PCR; the TCRdb copy retains only in-frame clones and omits some. The sample includes just under 65,000 clones, approximately 78% of them seen just once. This sequence originates from a man aged 55-75 years with COVID-19, enrolled during active disease. The sequencing sample was made of peripheral blood. The chain recombines TRBV7-9 with TRBJ2-7; D possibly corresponds to TRBD2 (6 bases). The chain's CDR3 is CASSSRGWVEQYF. CDR3 DNA: TGTGCCAGCAGCTCTCGGGGGTGGGTCGAGCAGTACTTC.